The sequence of this T cell receptor (beta chain) was determined in a study of blood T cells in healthy people across ages. Worth noting for this clonotype: What it recognizes is unknown.

Overall study results and limits: Roughly linearly, TCR beta diversity per million T cells fell as age increased. Both higher diversity and more naive CD4+ cells marked long-lived donors when set against aged donors.

With a J-beta primer mix and a sample-barcoded 5' primer, a second PCR ran roughly 7 to 11 cycles. TCRdb used MiXCR to reprocess the 5' RACE reads, holding one entry per CDR3 protein. The sample includes fewer than 2,000,000 distinct CDR3 sequences, about two fifths of them seen just once. Germline V gene lookup returns CDR1 DFQATT and CDR2 SNEGSKA (reference sequence). J was trimmed by 8 bases and V by 4 bases; bases with no gene match: 12. The CDR3 contains 14 residues. Source material: blood. This receptor was obtained from a human donor in good health. The V gene is TRBV20-1, the J gene TRBJ1-2, with 8 bases lining up with TRBD1. The CDR3 region is CSATTGDELGGYTF. CDR3 nucleotide sequence: TGCAGTGCTACGACAGGGGACGAATTGGGCGGCTACACCTTC.